The 2 T cell receptor beta chains reported below all come from one sample, sequenced in a study of cytomegalovirus exposure and HLA in healthy donors (TCRdb year 2017). Library preparation used the immunoSEQ multiplex PCR assay. For the multiplex PCR, a mixture combining 60 forward primers for TCR Vbeta segments and 13 reverse primers for TCR Jbeta segments was used. Held by TCRdb, this immuneACCESS table contains in-frame sequences only and omits some clones. Under half of the omission traces to an unresolved V gene where checked; the cause of the rest is unknown. The sample table records over 150,000 clones; roughly four fifths of these occur just once. Approximately 11% of the sample belongs to the ten largest clones. The sequencing sample was made of PBMCs. Receptor source: a middle-aged man in good health and CMV-seropositive.

Worth noting for this clone: In the same sample, other DNA sequences code for this CDR3. This chain links TRBV10-3 with TRBJ1-1; D gene ambiguous. V lost 4 bases and J lost 1, with 10 bases in between. Per the germline V gene, CDR1 is ENHRY and CDR2 is SYGVKD. The CDR3 covers 14 residues. The CDR3 protein is CAISAEGTNTEAFF. For the CDR3, the DNA is TGTGCCATCAGTGCCGAGGGAACGAACACTGAAGCTTTCTTT.

V is TRBV9 and J is TRBJ2-3; TRBD2 aligns across 7 bases. V lost 0 bases, J lost 0 bases, and 13 bases stayed unmatched. CDR3 size: 19 residues. Germline lookup yields CDR1 SGDLS and CDR2 YYNGEE. In DNA, the CDR3 is TGTGCCAGCAGCGTAGACCCCGGTCGGGCGGGAGCTAGCACAGATACGCAGTATTTT. It is translated as CASSVDPGRAGASTDTQYF.